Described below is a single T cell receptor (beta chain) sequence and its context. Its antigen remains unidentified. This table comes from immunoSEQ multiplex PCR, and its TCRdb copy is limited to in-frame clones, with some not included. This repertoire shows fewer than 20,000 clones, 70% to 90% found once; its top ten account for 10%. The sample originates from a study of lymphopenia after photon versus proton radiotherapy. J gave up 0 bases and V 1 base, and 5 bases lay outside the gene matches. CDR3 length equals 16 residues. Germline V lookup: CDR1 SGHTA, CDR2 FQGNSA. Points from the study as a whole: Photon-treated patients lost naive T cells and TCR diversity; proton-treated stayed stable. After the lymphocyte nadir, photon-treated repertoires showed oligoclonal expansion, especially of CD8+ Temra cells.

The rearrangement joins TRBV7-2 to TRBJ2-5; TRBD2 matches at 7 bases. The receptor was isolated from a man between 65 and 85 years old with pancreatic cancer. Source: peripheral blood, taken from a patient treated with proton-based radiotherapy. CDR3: CASSLVASGHQETQYF. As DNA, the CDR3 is TGTGCCAGCAGCTTAGTAGCTAGCGGTCACCAAGAGACCCAGTACTTC.